The 30 T cell receptor beta chains in this list originate from one sample, sequenced in a study of human T cells and chemical hapten exposure. The time point is: patch test 1, 2 weeks after DPC sensitization. As for treatment: therapeutic diphenylcyclopropenone sensitization with weekly scalp DPC. TCRdb independently ran MiXCR on the RACE reads; one entry per CDR3 protein. The sample records 75,000 to 95,000 distinct CDR3 sequences, roughly 12% being singletons. The material was whole blood, obtained in connection with sensitization to the hapten diphenylcyclopropenone (DPC). These receptors were collected from a woman aged 55-70 years with alopecia areata. Some clones in this sample may be carry-over from other donors' samples.

In this sample, this clonotype turned up a few times. The chain recombines TRBV9 with TRBJ1-1; tentative D call: TRBD1 (5 bases). The CDR3 has 14 residues. Looked up from germline, CDR1 is SGDLS and CDR2 is YYNGEE. The V and J ends lost 0 bases and 4 bases respectively, with 10 bases between them. The chain's CDR3 is CASSVGGDGTEAFF. DNA of the CDR3: TGTGCCAGCAGCGTAGGAGGGGATGGCACTGAAGCTTTCTTT. Full variable domain (remainder filled in from reference TRBV9 and TRBJ1-1): DSGVTQTPKHLITATGQRVTLRCSPRSGDLSVYWYQQSLDQGLQFLIQYYNGEERAKGNILERFSAQQFPDLHSELNLSSLELGDSALYFCASSVGGDGTEAFFGQGTRLTVV.

This clonotype was detected many times. The chain uses TRBV18 and TRBJ1-4; D perhaps matches TRBD1 (6 bases). Trimming took 3 bases from V and 10 from J, leaving 21 bases between them. This CDR3 has 16 amino acids. Germline V gives CDR1 KGHSH, CDR2 LQKENI. The CDR3 DNA reads as TGTGCCAGCTCACCCCCGGATTCAGGGGTGGGGAGAAAACTGTTTTTT. It encodes CASSPPDSGVGRKLFF.

The chain employs TRBV10-3 and TRBJ2-7, with 7 bases lining up with TRBD2. The CDR3 runs to 14 residues. CDR1 ENHRY and CDR2 SYGVKD come from the germline V gene. V was clipped by 6 bases and J by 1 base; unmatched bases: 6. CDR3 sequence (DNA): TGTGCCATCAGGGGAGGGACTCTTTCCTACGAGCAGTACTTC. Its translation is CAIRGGTLSYEQYF.

This chain joins TRBV18 and TRBJ1-5, with 7 bases matching TRBD1. Germline CDR1 KGHSH, CDR2 LQKENI. The junction had 6 bases not matched to a gene; V was cut back by 3 bases and J by 1 base. The CDR3 length is 16 residues. The CDR3 sequence is CASSPGTASSNQPQHF. The CDR3 nucleotides read TGTGCCAGCTCACCCGGGACAGCCTCCAGCAATCAGCCCCAGCATTTT.

This clonotype was counted between two and nine times. This rearrangement joins TRBV4-2 to TRBJ2-2, with TRBD2 identical over 10 bases. This CDR3 contains 16 residues. Per germline, CDR1 LGHNA and CDR2 YNFKEQ. V shed 1 base, J shed 2 bases, and the junction held 1 base outside the gene matches. CDR3 protein: CASSQASGGNTGELFF. In DNA form, the CDR3 reads TGTGCCAGCAGCCAAGCTAGCGGGGGTAACACCGGGGAGCTGTTTTTT.

In this sample, this clonotype turned up a few times. The rearrangement uses TRBV6-6 and TRBJ2-1, with D possibly being TRBD2 (5 bases). CDR3 length: 15 amino acids. The V gene lost 5 bases and the J gene lost 3 bases, with 14 bases spanning the gap. The V gene's germline CDR1 is MNHNY and CDR2 SVGAGI (reference sequence). CDR3 residues: CASSTADGVYNEQFF. Written as DNA, the CDR3 is TGTGCCAGCAGTACCGCGGACGGGGTCTACAATGAGCAGTTCTTC.

J is TRBJ2-1 and V is TRBV7-3; possibly TRBD1 for D (6 bases). V shed 1 base and J shed 9 bases, with 25 bases lying between them. The CDR3 extends over 18 amino acids. The germline CDR1 and CDR2 sequences are SGHTA and FQGTGA. CDR3 sequence: CASSLIPVADRVDGEQFF. The CDR3 DNA is TGTGCCAGCAGCTTAATTCCTGTTGCGGACAGAGTGGACGGTGAGCAGTTCTTC.

V and J are TRBV3-1 and TRBJ2-1; D is unresolved. The germline V gene encodes CDR1 LGHDT and CDR2 YNNKEL (reference sequence). The CDR3 loop spans 14 amino acids. Between the trimmed V and J ends, which lost 0 bases and 4 bases, there was a span of 7 bases. The CDR3 DNA sequence: TGTGCCAGCAGCCAAGATAAGGGATACAATGAGCAGTTCTTC. Protein sequence: CASSQDKGYNEQFF.

This clonotype was observed many times. This sequence joins TRBV12-3 or TRBV12-4 and TRBJ1-5; D gene uncertain. Trimming removed 4 bases from V and 9 bases from J, with 10 bases in between. The CDR3 runs to 12 residues. This chain's CDR3 is CASSSSGRPQHF. The CDR3 region has the DNA TGTGCCAGCAGTTCCTCCGGGCGGCCCCAGCATTTT.

In this sample, this clonotype turned up a few times. The V and J genes are TRBV6-1 and TRBJ2-2; TRBD1 matches at 8 bases. Germline CDR1 is MNHNS and CDR2 is SASEGT. After removal of 6 bases from V and 4 bases from J, the junction contained 7 bases not matched to a gene. CDR3 length: 15 residues. The CDR3 is CASRPDRAGTGELFF. CDR3 DNA sequence: TGTGCCAGCAGACCGGACAGGGCGGGCACCGGGGAGCTGTTTTTT.

At least ten counts were recorded for this clonotype. The V call is TRBV2, the J call TRBJ1-6; D is uncertain. V lost 8 bases and J 12 bases, leaving 14 bases between the germline ends. The CDR3 contains 12 residues. CDR1 SNHLY and CDR2 FYNNEI come from the germline V gene. The CDR3 sequence is CASRNMGGPLHF. CDR3 nucleotide sequence: TGTGCCAGCCGGAACATGGGCGGACCCCTCCACTTT.

Of note for this clonotype: With a much larger clone just one base away, this may be a read error. The chain employs TRBV6-5 and TRBJ1-1, with no clear D. The CDR3 contains 13 residues. V shed 6 bases and J shed 4 bases, with 12 bases lying between them. The germline V gene has CDR1 MNHEY and CDR2 SVGAGI. The CDR3 reads CASSAKIATEAFF. The DNA for the CDR3 is TGTGCCAGCAGCGCCAAAATCGCCACTGAAGCTTTCTTT.

This chain links TRBV12-3 or TRBV12-4 with TRBJ2-3, with TRBD2 as a possible D gene (5 bases). The CDR3 runs to 15 residues. V lost 6 bases to trimming and J lost 0 bases, with 13 bases between them. As DNA, the CDR3 is TGTGCCAGCAGGCTCATCCGGGGTAGCACAGATACGCAGTATTTT. Protein: CASRLIRGSTDTQYF.

This clonotype showed up many times. This rearrangement joins TRBV7-9 to TRBJ1-2; a weak D match, TRBD1 (5 bases). Per the germline V gene, CDR1 is SEHNR and CDR2 is FQNEAQ (reference sequence). The CDR3 is 15 residues long. Deletions cut 2 bases from V and 4 bases from J, with 14 bases between. The CDR3 region is CASSLSLGPPYGYTF. CDR3 coding DNA: TGTGCCAGCAGCTTATCGCTGGGACCCCCCTATGGCTACACCTTC.

This clonotype has more than one count but fewer than ten. The genes are TRBV4-2 and TRBJ2-7; 8 bases fit TRBD1. Germline CDR1 LGHNA, CDR2 YNFKEQ. Germline trimming cut 4 bases from V and 0 bases from J; bases unmatched to any gene: 2. The CDR3 is made up of 14 amino acids. In DNA form, the CDR3 reads TGTGCCAGCAGCCTGGACAGGGACTCCTACGAGCAGTACTTC. Translation gives CASSLDRDSYEQYF.

As regards this clonotype: It may be a read error: a sequence one base away is much more abundant. The chain combines TRBV5-1 with TRBJ1-4; TRBD1 aligns across 8 bases. CDR1 is SGHRS, CDR2 YFSETQ, per germline. This CDR3 region has 14 residues. CDR3 DNA: TGCGCCAGCAGCCTAGGACAGGGAAATGAAAAACTGCTTTTT. Its protein product is CASSLGQGNEKLLF.

Here the CDR3 reads CAWRTGITDTQYF. The CDR3 region has the DNA TGTGCCTGGAGGACAGGGATCACAGATACGCAGTATTTT. This chain links TRBV30 with TRBJ2-3; 7 bases are a match to TRBD1. The CDR3 runs to 13 residues. Trimming cost V 3 bases and J 2 bases; bases outside gene matches: 2. Germline V gives CDR1 GTSNPN, CDR2 SVGIG (reference sequence).

This clonotype was found many times. This rearrangement joins TRBV15 to TRBJ2-3; D is possibly TRBD2 (6 bases). The V and J ends lost 1 base and 4 bases respectively, with 15 bases between them. The CDR3 is 16 amino acids. Looked up from germline, CDR1 is LNHNV and CDR2 is YYDKDF (reference sequence). CDR3 nucleotides: TGTGCCACCAGCAGAGCCCCGGGGGAGAGTTCAGATACGCAGTATTTT. This codes for CATSRAPGESSDTQYF.

This clonotype was detected only a few times. The chain has TRBV29-1 and TRBJ1-1; possibly TRBD1 for D (6 bases). The germline V and J ends were trimmed by 3 bases and 4 bases, with 9 bases remaining between them. CDR3 length: 12 amino acids. The V gene's germline CDR1 is SQVTM and CDR2 ANQGSEA. The CDR3: CSVDRGSTEAFF. CDR3 DNA: TGCAGCGTTGACAGGGGTAGCACTGAAGCTTTCTTT.

This chain links TRBV5-1 with TRBJ2-7; either TRBD1 or TRBD2 may supply D (6 bases each). Trimming removed 3 bases from V and 7 bases from J, with 14 bases in between. There are 13 residues in the CDR3. The germline V gene encodes CDR1 SGHRS and CDR2 YFSETQ. The CDR3 DNA is TGCGCCAGCAGCTCCGGGGGCGCTTATGAGCAGTACTTC. It specifies CASSSGGAYEQYF. The variable domain in full, completed from reference TRBV5-1 and TRBJ2-7, reads KAGVTQTPRYLIKTRGQQVTLSCSPISGHRSVSWYQQTPGQGLQFLFEYFSETQRNKGNFPGRFSGRQFSNSRSEMNVSTLELGDSALYLCASSSGGAYEQYFGPGTRLTVT.

Many counts were recorded for this clonotype. The chain employs TRBV21-1 and TRBJ2-7; the table's D call, TRBD2, has no DNA check behind it. TRBV21-1 is deemed a pseudogene. This CDR3 spans 12 amino acids. In DNA form, the CDR3 reads TGTGCCAGCAGCGCAGGGACTTACGAGCAGTACTTC. As protein: CASSAGTYEQYF.

In this sample, this clonotype turned up a few times. The chain recombines TRBV5-1 with TRBJ1-1; D remains unclear. The germline V gene encodes CDR1 SGHRS and CDR2 YFSETQ. Trimming stripped 2 bases from V and 3 bases from J, with 11 bases between. The CDR3 runs 14 residues. CDR3 sequence reads: CASSFASGDTEAFF. The CDR3, as DNA: TGCGCCAGCAGCTTTGCCAGTGGGGACACTGAAGCTTTCTTT.

At least ten counts were recorded for this clonotype. V is TRBV29-1 and J is TRBJ2-3; the D is unclear. V was clipped by 6 bases and J by 3 bases, with 7 bases between them. CDR1 SQVTM and CDR2 ANQGSEA come from the germline V gene. This CDR3 contains 11 residues. CDR3 in amino acids: CSVAETDTQYF. The CDR3 DNA sequence: TGCAGCGTCGCAGAGACAGATACGCAGTATTTT.

The chain joins TRBV20-1 to TRBJ1-5, with D perhaps matching TRBD1 (5 bases). Germline CDR1 and CDR2: DFQATT and SNEGSKA (reference sequence). Trimming pared 3 bases from V and 4 bases from J, leaving 13 bases between. This CDR3 has 14 residues. The CDR3 loop reads CSASGVGGNQPQHF. CDR3 in DNA: TGCAGTGCTAGCGGAGTGGGGGGGAATCAGCCCCAGCATTTT.

This clonotype was seen a handful of times. The chain combines TRBV2 with TRBJ2-5; D gene ambiguous. Germline V CDR1 and CDR2: SNHLY, FYNNEI. This CDR3 region has 14 residues. With 5 bases removed from V and 2 bases from J, the gap between germline ends came to 12 bases. CDR3 DNA sequence: TGTGCCAGCAGTCAGACGATCGCGCAAGAGACCCAGTACTTC. Encoded protein: CASSQTIAQETQYF.

On this clonotype: This may come from a read error, since a much larger clone is one base off. In this CDR3 the conserved last residue, phenylalanine or tryptophan, is missing, so a read error is likely. The gene calls are TRBV18 and TRBJ2-7; the D gene is possibly TRBD2 (6 bases). V lost 6 bases and J 7 bases, leaving 13 bases between the germline ends. Looked up from germline, CDR1 is KGHSH and CDR2 is LQKENI. This CDR3 spans 12 amino acids. In DNA form, the CDR3 reads TGTGCCAGCTCCAGTCCGGGGAGGGAGCAGTACATC. Amino acid sequence: CASSSPGREQYI.

Ten or more counts support this clonotype. J is TRBJ1-2 and V is TRBV7-6; D gene unclear. CDR3 size: 13 residues. Trimming left V 3 bases short and J 0 bases short, with 5 bases between. CDR1 SGHVS and CDR2 FNYEAQ come from the germline V gene. In DNA form, the CDR3 reads TGTGCCAGCAGCTTTGGGGCTAACTATGGCTACACCTTC. Translating it yields CASSFGANYGYTF.

To note about this clonotype: It may be a read error: a sequence one base away is much more abundant. The chain has TRBV12-3 or TRBV12-4 and TRBJ1-5, with D unresolved. Trimming left V 4 bases short and J 4 bases short, with 11 bases between. This CDR3 has 14 amino acids. CDR3 sequence (DNA): TGTGCCAGCAGTTCACAGCACCCAAATCAGCCCCAGCATTTT. As protein: CASSSQHPNQPQHF.

V gene TRBV29-1 combines with J gene TRBJ1-2; 7 positions agree with TRBD1. The CDR3 length is 14 residues. Trimming at V came to 4 bases and at J to 8 bases, leaving 13 bases not matched to a gene. Germline CDR1 SQVTM, CDR2 ANQGSEA. This CDR3 is CSVGSTGRISGYTF. The CDR3 DNA is TGCAGCGTTGGTTCGACAGGGAGGATTAGCGGCTACACCTTC.

Worth noting for this clonotype: At one end the junction does not follow the germline gene, possibly because of a read error. V usage is TRBV7-9 and J usage is TRBJ1-6; TRBD1 might be the D (6 bases). CDR1 is SEHNR and CDR2 is FQNEAQ in the germline V gene (reference sequence). CDR3 length equals 15 residues. CDR3 residues: CASNPLGQSNSPLDF. CDR3 DNA: TGTGCCAGCAACCCATTGGGACAAAGTAATTCACCCCTCGACTTT.